This TCR beta chain was retrieved from a study of CDR3 diversity in severe acne (dated by TCRdb to between 2018 and 2020). From a lookup of the germline V gene (reference sequence), CDR1 and CDR2 are SSHAT and FNYEAQ. Including the terminal cysteine and phenylalanine, the CDR3 comprises 16 residues. Here the CDR3 DNA is all that survives: 48 bases in frame from base 1. At the junction V is shortened by 6 bases and J by 8 bases; bases outside the gene matches: 13. The method was PCR. Data came from an Illumina HiSeq 2000. TCRdb's own reprocessing of the public reads used fastp at Q25 and MiXCR and kept productive beta chains. Entries that share a CDR3 protein sequence are merged under the most common genes and DNA. The sample table lists over 85,000 distinct CDR3 sequences, roughly 51% of them with a count of one. The leading ten clones occupy around 12% of the sample. A remark on this clonotype: This receptor's antigen is unknown. The record has no base qualities; no much larger clone is one base away.

The sequence joins TRBV7-7 to TRBJ2-1; TRBD2 matches 10 bases in the middle. Input material: blood. This receptor was taken from a male donor with acne. This receptor carries the CDR3 CASSPGGVAGGHEQFF. At the DNA level, the sequence is TGTGCCAGCAGTCCAGGGGGGGTAGCGGGAGGACATGAGCAGTTCTTC.